These 29 T cell receptor beta chains originate from one sample sequenced in a study of neurological immune-mediated disorders. Via MiXCR, TCRdb re-called the 5' RACE reads, giving one row per CDR3 protein. The sample records 120,000 or so distinct CDR3 sequences, about 3.4% being singletons. Source material: PBMCs. These receptors were obtained from a woman in her 30s with multiple sclerosis.

This clonotype was counted many times. V and J are TRBV4-1 and TRBJ1-4; no clear D. The CDR3 extends over 14 amino acids. Germline CDR1 and CDR2: MGHRA and YSYEKL. The germline V and J ends were trimmed by 0 bases and 6 bases, with 8 bases remaining between them. CDR3 nucleotide sequence: TGCGCCAGCAGCCAAGACAAGACCTATGAAAAACTGTTTTTT. Translation gives CASSQDKTYEKLFF.

This clonotype was counted many times. This chain links TRBV20-1 with TRBJ2-5, with 7 bases fitting TRBD1. Germline V gene sequence: CDR1 DFQATT, CDR2 SNEGSKA (reference sequence). The CDR3 runs 17 residues. V gave up 0 bases and J gave up 1 base; unmatched junction bases: 11. As DNA, the CDR3 is TGCAGTGCTAGAGACCTCCGGGACAGACTACTCCAAGAGACCCAGTACTTC. Amino acids: CSARDLRDRLLQETQYF.

This clonotype was seen at least ten times. The chain combines TRBV7-2 with TRBJ1-5; D unresolved. This CDR3 is built from 13 residues. Trimming pared 3 bases from V and 7 bases from J, leaving 10 bases between. Germline V CDR1 and CDR2: SGHTA, FQGNSA. The DNA for the CDR3 is TGTGCCAGCAGCTTTGCAGGAGACCAGCCCCAGCATTTT. Protein sequence: CASSFAGDQPQHF.

This clonotype occurred many times. The genes are TRBV5-1 and TRBJ2-7; no definite D call. In germline, CDR1 is SGHRS, CDR2 YFSETQ. The CDR3 runs to 14 residues. The V end lost 0 bases, the J end lost 5 bases, and 12 bases lay between the germline ends. The CDR3 DNA reads TGCGCCAGCAGCTTGGATGTGCGGCCTGACGAGCAGTACTTC. It yields the protein CASSLDVRPDEQYF.

This clonotype was counted at least ten times. The chain has TRBV6-5 and TRBJ1-6; 7 bases match TRBD1. The CDR3 is 14 residues long. The V and J ends lost 6 bases and 6 bases, in that order; junction bases with no gene match: 5. CDR1 is MNHEY and CDR2 is SVGAGI in the germline V gene. CDR3 residues: CASRTRDSNSPLHF. Written as DNA, the CDR3 is TGTGCCAGCAGGACGCGGGACAGTAATTCACCCCTCCACTTT.

The table lists this clonotype with many counts. The chain is built from TRBV27 and TRBJ2-1, with 10 bases identical to TRBD2. Germline V CDR1 and CDR2: MNHEY, SMNVEV (reference sequence). This CDR3 contains 16 residues. J gave up 4 bases and V 0 bases, and 3 bases lay outside the gene matches. The CDR3 reads CASSLSSGGFYNEQFF. The CDR3 region has the DNA TGTGCCAGCAGTTTATCTAGCGGGGGGTTTTACAATGAGCAGTTCTTC.

This clonotype was observed many times. This chain uses TRBV7-2 with TRBJ2-2; D is possibly TRBD1 (5 bases). V lost 4 bases and J lost 9, with 9 bases in between. Germline assignment: CDR1 SGHTA and CDR2 FQGNSA. The CDR3 length is 12 residues. This chain's CDR3 is CASSYAGRELFF. The DNA of the CDR3 is TGTGCCAGCAGCTACGCAGGGAGGGAGCTGTTTTTT.

This clonotype was detected ten times or more. The chain has TRBV5-1 and TRBJ2-7, with D perhaps matching TRBD1 (6 bases). Trimming took off 0 bases at V and 2 bases at J, with 9 bases between the two ends. The germline CDR1 and CDR2 sequences are SGHRS and YFSETQ. CDR3 size: 14 residues. This chain's CDR3 is CASSLGTETYEQYF. For the CDR3, the DNA is TGCGCCAGCAGCTTGGGGACAGAAACCTACGAGCAGTACTTC.

This clonotype has a count of ten or more. The chain combines TRBV7-6 with TRBJ1-5, with a possible D match to TRBD1 (5 bases). There are 15 residues in the CDR3. The V end lost 5 bases, the J end lost 2 bases, and 13 bases lay between the germline ends. CDR1 SGHVS and CDR2 FNYEAQ come from the germline V gene. The CDR3 DNA is TGTGCCAGCAGCCCTGCGGCAGGGCGCAATCAGCCCCAGCATTTT. Its translation is CASSPAAGRNQPQHF.

In regard to this clonotype: A much larger clonotype is one base distant, so this may be a read error. The J gene is TRBJ2-5, the V gene TRBV12-3 or TRBV12-4; unclear D gene. There are 11 residues in the CDR3. The CDR3 coding sequence is TGTGCCAGCAGTTTAACAGAGAACCAGTACTTC. Translation: CASSLTENQYF.

The rearrangement uses TRBV2 and TRBJ2-1, with TRBD2 matching over 9 bases. CDR3 length: 15 residues. CDR1 is SNHLY, CDR2 FYNNEI, per germline. After removal of 3 bases from V and 5 bases from J, the junction contained 5 bases not matched to a gene. In DNA, the CDR3 is TGTGCCAGCAGTGATAGTAGCGGGGGACACAATGAGCAGTTCTTC. Translation gives CASSDSSGGHNEQFF.

The sample holds many counts of this clonotype. The chain couples TRBV3-1 to TRBJ1-1; D gene uncertain. Germline V CDR1 and CDR2: LGHDT, YNNKEL (reference sequence). The CDR3 runs to 13 residues. V lost 4 bases and J lost 6, with 12 bases in between. The CDR3 is CASSRLAGAEAFF. The CDR3 DNA sequence: TGTGCCAGCAGCCGCCTGGCGGGCGCTGAAGCTTTCTTT.

Ten or more counts support this clonotype. The junction differs from germline at one of its ends, possibly a read error. This chain links TRBV7-9 with TRBJ1-2, with D perhaps matching TRBD1 (6 bases). In germline, CDR1 is SEHNR, CDR2 FQNEAQ (reference sequence). The CDR3 loop spans 14 amino acids. CDR3 amino acids: CASSLALGGPGYTF. CDR3 nucleotide sequence: TGTGCCAGCAGTTTAGCCTTAGGGGGTCCTGGCTACACCTTC.

This clonotype showed up many times. The chain has TRBV29-1 and TRBJ1-1; no firm D call. Deletions cut 2 bases from V and 3 bases from J, with 7 bases between. This CDR3 is built from 12 residues. The V gene's germline CDR1 is SQVTM and CDR2 ANQGSEA. CDR3 in amino acids: CSVETDYTEAFF. CDR3 nucleotide sequence: TGCAGCGTTGAAACGGACTACACTGAAGCTTTCTTT.

This clonotype has only a few counts. A much larger clone differs from this one at a single base, so this may be a read error. The chain uses TRBV5-1 and TRBJ1-1; no clear D. This CDR3 has 15 residues. V lost 1 base to trimming and J lost 4 bases, with 14 bases between them. The V gene's germline CDR1 is SGHRS and CDR2 YFSETQ. The CDR3 DNA reads TGCGCCAGCAGCTTGACTCTTGGCGGGTCCACTGAAGCTTTCTTT. Amino acid sequence: CASSLTLGGSTEAFF.

This clonotype was recorded at least ten times. This may stem from a read error, because a much larger clone lies one nucleotide away. Lacking the conserved final phenylalanine or tryptophan, this CDR3 likely reflects a read error. V usage is TRBV7-2 and J usage is TRBJ2-4; D possibly corresponds to TRBD2 (6 bases). Germline-derived CDR1 and CDR2 are SGHTA and FQGNSA. The V gene lost 8 bases and the J gene lost 3 bases, with 11 bases spanning the gap. This CDR3 has 13 amino acids. The CDR3 protein is CASRPRGKNIQYC. CDR3 DNA sequence: TGTGCCAGCCGCCCGCGGGGCAAAAACATTCAGTACTGC.

This clonotype was recorded many times. This chain joins TRBV5-5 and TRBJ1-4, with TRBD1 as a possible D gene (5 bases). The germline gives CDR1 SGHKS, CDR2 YYEKEE (reference sequence). The V gene lost 2 bases and the J gene lost 10 bases, with 15 bases spanning the gap. The length of the CDR3 is 14 residues. CDR3 region: CASSLQAGGGKLFF. The CDR3 nucleotides read TGTGCCAGCAGCTTACAGGCGGGAGGTGGAAAACTGTTTTTT.

There are many counts of this clonotype. The chain recombines TRBV7-2 with TRBJ2-1; the D is unclear. Trimming took 3 bases from V and 3 from J, leaving 12 bases between them. Germline lookup yields CDR1 SGHTA and CDR2 FQGNSA. The CDR3 is 15 residues long. As DNA, the CDR3 is TGTGCCAGCAGCTTCGGGTCTTCCTACTACAATGAGCAGTTCTTC. Translation: CASSFGSSYYNEQFF.

This clonotype was counted at least ten times. This chain links TRBV7-9 with TRBJ1-1, with D tentatively TRBD1 (5 bases). Trimming cost V 2 bases and J 7 bases, with 8 bases left between them. Germline V gene lookup returns CDR1 SEHNR and CDR2 FQNEAQ (reference sequence). This CDR3 is 12 amino acids long. The CDR3 spells CASSLQGNEAFF. The CDR3, as DNA: TGTGCCAGCAGCTTACAGGGAAATGAAGCTTTCTTT. Full variable domain (missing parts from reference TRBV7-9 and TRBJ1-1): DTGVSQNPRHKITKRGQNVTFRCDPISEHNRLYWYRQTLGQGPEFLTYFQNEAQLEKSRLLSDRFSAERPKGSFSTLEIQRTEQGDSAMYLCASSLQGNEAFFGQGTRLTVV.

This clonotype occurred many times. The V and J genes are TRBV29-1 and TRBJ1-1; unclear D gene. The V gene lost 1 base and the J gene lost 0 bases, with 3 bases spanning the gap. The germline CDR1 and CDR2 sequences are SQVTM and ANQGSEA. This CDR3 contains 12 residues. The DNA of the CDR3 is TGCAGCGTTGAAGTGTTGAACACTGAAGCTTTCTTT. Its translation is CSVEVLNTEAFF. The variable domain in full, with the rest retrieved from reference TRBV29-1 and TRBJ1-1, is SAVISQKPSRDICQRGTSLTIQCQVDSQVTMMFWYRQQPGQSLTLIATANQGSEATYESGFVIDKFPISRPNLTFSTLTVSNMSPEDSSIYLCSVEVLNTEAFFGQGTRLTVV.

The CDR3 loop is CSAAAGTGGDTQYF. DNA of the CDR3: TGCAGTGCCGCGGCCGGGACTGGCGGGGATACGCAGTATTTT. The rearrangement uses TRBV20-1 and TRBJ2-3, with D maybe TRBD2 (6 bases). This CDR3 contains 14 residues. Germline values: CDR1 DFQATT, CDR2 SNEGSKA (reference sequence). V lost 6 bases and J lost 6, with 19 bases in between.

This clonotype occurred many times. The chain joins TRBV10-2 to TRBJ2-7, with D perhaps TRBD1 or TRBD2 (5 bases each). The CDR3 spans 14 residues. The germline gives CDR1 WSHSY, CDR2 SAAADI. Trimming cost V 2 bases and J 3 bases, with 11 bases left between them. This CDR3 is CASSEVGTNYEQYF. In DNA, the CDR3 is TGCGCCAGCAGTGAGGTAGGGACGAACTACGAGCAGTACTTC.

This clonotype was observed many times. The rearrangement links TRBV20-1 to TRBJ2-1, with TRBD1 matching over 9 bases. Germline CDR1 reads DFQATT; CDR2 reads SNEGSKA (reference sequence). This CDR3 has 16 residues. After removal of 0 bases from V and 2 bases from J, the junction contained 5 bases not matched to a gene. CDR3 loop: CSARDQQGATYNEQFF. CDR3 coding DNA: TGCAGTGCTAGAGATCAACAGGGGGCCACCTACAATGAGCAGTTCTTC.

This clonotype appeared many times. The chain combines TRBV20-1 with TRBJ2-3; D remains ambiguous. V was cut by 6 bases and J by 5 bases, with 21 bases left in between. There are 15 residues in the CDR3. Germline V gene lookup returns CDR1 DFQATT and CDR2 SNEGSKA (reference sequence). Here the CDR3 DNA reads TGCAGTGCCGCACTACCAGGCTCGAAGAGAGATACGCAGTATTTT. Translation: CSAALPGSKRDTQYF.

This clonotype showed up many times. The chain employs TRBV6-4 and TRBJ2-2; possibly TRBD2 for D (6 bases). The CDR3 contains 15 residues. V was clipped by 3 bases and J by 7 bases, with 15 bases between them. CDR1 is MRHNA and CDR2 is SNTAGT in the germline V gene. The CDR3 loop is CASSESSGGGGELFF. The CDR3 nucleotides read TGTGCCAGCAGTGAGAGCTCCGGGGGAGGCGGGGAGCTGTTTTTT.

This clonotype occurred a few times. The gene calls are TRBV18 and TRBJ2-7; D could derive from TRBD1 or TRBD2 (5 bases each). This CDR3 spans 16 amino acids. Germline loops: CDR1 KGHSH, CDR2 LQKENI. The germline V and J ends were trimmed by 3 bases and 1 base, with 16 bases remaining between them. CDR3 loop: CASSPGVQGESYEQYF. The CDR3 DNA reads TGTGCCAGCTCACCGGGGGTTCAGGGAGAGTCCTACGAGCAGTACTTC.

This clonotype was recorded many times. The V and J genes are TRBV7-6 and TRBJ2-5; possible D gene TRBD1, 5 bases. Germline CDR1 SGHVS, CDR2 FNYEAQ. This CDR3 is 15 amino acids long. V gave up 3 bases and J gave up 4 bases, with 15 bases separating them. The CDR3, as DNA: TGTGCCAGCAGCTTTCCCGGGTCGCAGGGAGAGACCCAGTACTTC. Its protein is CASSFPGSQGETQYF.

Many counts were recorded for this clonotype. The V gene is TRBV6-5, the J gene TRBJ2-7; 8 bases align to TRBD2. The V gene end was trimmed by 7 bases and the J gene end by 5 bases; junction bases not matched to a gene: 10. The germline V gene encodes CDR1 MNHEY and CDR2 SVGAGI. The CDR3 length is 14 residues. As DNA, the CDR3 is TGTGCCAGCATCAAGGGACTAGGGGCTCACGAGCAGTACTTC. This translates into CASIKGLGAHEQYF.

This clonotype was counted many times. The chain combines TRBV20-1 with TRBJ2-3; 8 bases map to TRBD2. V shed 1 base and J 2 bases; nucleotides not matched to a gene: 8. Per the germline V gene, CDR1 is DFQATT and CDR2 is SNEGSKA (reference sequence). This CDR3 has 16 residues. CDR3 region: CSARVTSGDYTDTQYF. The CDR3 DNA is TGCAGTGCTAGAGTTACTAGCGGTGATTACACAGATACGCAGTATTTT.